This T cell receptor (delta chain) comes out of a study of gamma-delta chains in newborns, infants, children. Study context: Microbial exposure reportedly drives polyclonal innate γδ T cell expansion after birth.

The CDR3 is 17 amino acids. Germline trimming cut 1 base from V and 7 bases from J; bases unmatched to any gene: 9. The germline V gene has CDR1 GEAIGNYY and CDR2 EKD. TCRdb made new clone calls on the reads using CATT. The profile covers around 4,500 delta-chain clones, with less than 5% appearing a single time and 10% to 11% taken by the ten largest. The sequence derives from a child who was a newborn, infant or young child, either healthy, febrile or measles-vaccinated (not recorded which). The sample was blood. V and J are TRDV2 and TRDJ2; 12 nucleotides match TRDD3. CDR3 nucleotide sequence: TGTGCCTGTGACACTGCTGGGGGATACGCATCGGGAGCACAACTCTTCTTT. Its protein is CACDTAGGYASGAQLFF.